These 4 T cell receptor beta chains were all obtained from the same sample, sequenced in a study of cytomegalovirus exposure and HLA in healthy donors. The method was immunoSEQ multiplex PCR; TCRdb's version includes in-frame clones alone and lacks a portion of them. The sample has 150,000 to 200,000 clones, 75% to 95% seen once. Material: PBMCs. The origin of the receptors is a woman in her late teens or twenties in good health and CMV-seropositive.

The rearrangement links TRBV30 to TRBJ1-2, with 8 bases fitting TRBD1. CDR3 length equals 15 residues. The germline CDR1 and CDR2 sequences are GTSNPN and SVGIG (reference sequence). Unmatched junction bases numbered 15, after V lost 5 bases and J lost 7 bases. CDR3 bases: TGTGCCTGGGGTAGGGGAGACAGGGGAGTAACTGGCTACACCTTC. This gives the protein CAWGRGDRGVTGYTF.

The rearrangement links TRBV2 to TRBJ2-1, with D hard to call. CDR1 is SNHLY, CDR2 FYNNEI, per germline. The CDR3 has 16 residues. V lost 2 bases to trimming and J lost 0 bases, with 11 bases between them. Here the CDR3 reads CASSEQVLSSYNEQFF. The CDR3, as DNA: TGTGCCAGCAGTGAACAGGTTCTTAGCTCCTACAATGAGCAGTTCTTC.

This clone occurred once. This chain uses TRBV11-3 with TRBJ2-1; the match to TRBD1 covers 8 bases. Unmatched junction bases numbered 3, after V lost 5 bases and J lost 0 bases. The germline V gene has CDR1 SGHNT and CDR2 YENEEA. The CDR3 spans 15 residues. This chain's CDR3 is CASSRTGSSYNEQFF. CDR3 sequence (DNA): TGTGCCAGCAGCCGGACAGGGAGCTCCTACAATGAGCAGTTCTTC.

V is TRBV7-3 and J is TRBJ2-2; D may be TRBD2 (6 bases). CDR3 length: 16 residues. The V gene lost 0 bases and the J gene lost 5 bases, with 13 bases spanning the gap. Germline CDR1 SGHTA, CDR2 FQGTGA. CDR3 DNA: TGTGCCAGCAGCTTAACGGCGACTAGGAGTACCGGGGAGCTGTTTTTT. Its translation: CASSLTATRSTGELFF. Full variable domain (remainder filled in from reference TRBV7-3 and TRBJ2-2): GAGVSQTPSNKVTEKGKYVELRCDPISGHTALYWYRQSLGQGPEFLIYFQGTGAADDSGLPNDRFFAVRPEGSVSTLKIQRTERGDSAVYLCASSLTATRSTGELFFGEGSRLTVL.